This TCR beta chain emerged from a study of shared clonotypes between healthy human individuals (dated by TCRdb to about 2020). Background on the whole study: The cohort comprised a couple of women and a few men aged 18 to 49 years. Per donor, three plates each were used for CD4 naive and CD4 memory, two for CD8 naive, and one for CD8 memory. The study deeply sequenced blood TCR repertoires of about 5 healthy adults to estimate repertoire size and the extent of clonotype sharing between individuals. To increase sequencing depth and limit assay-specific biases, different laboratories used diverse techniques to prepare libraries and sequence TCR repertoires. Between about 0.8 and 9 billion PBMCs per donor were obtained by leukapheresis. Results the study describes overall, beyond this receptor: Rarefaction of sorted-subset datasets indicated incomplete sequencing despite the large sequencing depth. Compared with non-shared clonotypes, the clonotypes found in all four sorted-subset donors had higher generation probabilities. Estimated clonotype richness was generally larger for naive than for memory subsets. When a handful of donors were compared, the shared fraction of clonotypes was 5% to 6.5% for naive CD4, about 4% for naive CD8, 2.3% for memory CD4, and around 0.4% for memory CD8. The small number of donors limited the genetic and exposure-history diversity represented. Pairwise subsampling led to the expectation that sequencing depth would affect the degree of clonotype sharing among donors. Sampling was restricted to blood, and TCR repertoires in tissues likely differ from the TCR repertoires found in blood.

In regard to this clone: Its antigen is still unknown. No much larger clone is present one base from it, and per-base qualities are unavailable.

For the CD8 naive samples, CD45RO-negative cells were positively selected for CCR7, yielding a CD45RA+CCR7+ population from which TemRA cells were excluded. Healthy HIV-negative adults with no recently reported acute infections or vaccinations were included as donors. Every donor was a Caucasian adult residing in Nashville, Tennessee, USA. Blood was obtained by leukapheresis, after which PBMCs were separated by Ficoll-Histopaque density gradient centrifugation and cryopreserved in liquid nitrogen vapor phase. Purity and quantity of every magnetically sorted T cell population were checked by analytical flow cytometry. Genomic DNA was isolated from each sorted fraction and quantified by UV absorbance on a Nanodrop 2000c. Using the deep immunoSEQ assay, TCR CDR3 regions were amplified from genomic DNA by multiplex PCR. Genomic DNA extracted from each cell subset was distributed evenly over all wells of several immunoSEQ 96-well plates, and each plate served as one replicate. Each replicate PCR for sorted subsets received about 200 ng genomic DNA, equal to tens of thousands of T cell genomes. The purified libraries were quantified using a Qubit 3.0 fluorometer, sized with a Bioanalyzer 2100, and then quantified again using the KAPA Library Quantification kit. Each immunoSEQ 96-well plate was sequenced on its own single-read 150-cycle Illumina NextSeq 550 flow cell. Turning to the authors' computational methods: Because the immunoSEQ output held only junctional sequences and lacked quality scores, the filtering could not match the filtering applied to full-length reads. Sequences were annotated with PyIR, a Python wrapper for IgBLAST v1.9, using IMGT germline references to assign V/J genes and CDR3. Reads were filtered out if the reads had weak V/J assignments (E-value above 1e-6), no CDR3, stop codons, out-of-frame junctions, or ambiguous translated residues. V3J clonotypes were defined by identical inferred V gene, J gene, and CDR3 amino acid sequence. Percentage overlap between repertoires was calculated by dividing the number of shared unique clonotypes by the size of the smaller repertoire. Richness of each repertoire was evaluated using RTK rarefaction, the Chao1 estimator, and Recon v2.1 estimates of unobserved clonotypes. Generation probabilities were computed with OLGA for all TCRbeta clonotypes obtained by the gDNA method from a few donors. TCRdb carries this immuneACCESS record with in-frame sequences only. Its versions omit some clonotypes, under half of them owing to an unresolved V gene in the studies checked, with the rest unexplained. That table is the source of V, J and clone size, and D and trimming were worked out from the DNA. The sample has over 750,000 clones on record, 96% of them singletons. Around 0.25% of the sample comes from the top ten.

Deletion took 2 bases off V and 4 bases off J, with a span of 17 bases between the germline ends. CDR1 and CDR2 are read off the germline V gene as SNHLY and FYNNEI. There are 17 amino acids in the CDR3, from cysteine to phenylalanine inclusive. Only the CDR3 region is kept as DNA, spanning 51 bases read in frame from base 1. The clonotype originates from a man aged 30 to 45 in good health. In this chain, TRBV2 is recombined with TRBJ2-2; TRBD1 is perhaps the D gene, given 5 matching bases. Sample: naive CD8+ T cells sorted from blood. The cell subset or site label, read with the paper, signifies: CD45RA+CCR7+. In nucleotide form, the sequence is TGTGCCAGCAGTGAAAATGAGGCAAAAGGGGTCACCGGGGAGCTGTTTTTT. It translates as CASSENEAKGVTGELFF.